The 11 T cell receptor beta chains presented below share a single source sample, sequenced in a study of blood T cell repertoires in COVID-19. Clones were sequenced by immunoSEQ multiplex PCR, and TCRdb holds only the in-frame ones, with some missing. Of over 300,000 clones in the sample, 90% are singletons; the top ten hold 6.5%. The sequenced sample consisted of peripheral blood. Receptor source: a man between 18 and 35 years old with active or convalescent COVID-19.

CDR3 sequence (DNA): TGTGCCACCAGTGACCCTGGGACAGGGTATGAAAAACTGTTTTTT. This translates into CATSDPGTGYEKLFF. The chain links TRBV24-1 to TRBJ1-4; 9 bases are shared with TRBD1. J was trimmed by 6 bases and V by 4 bases; bases with no gene match: 5. This CDR3 comprises 15 residues. CDR1 and CDR2 from the germline V gene are KGHDR and SFDVKD.

The chain combines TRBV15 with TRBJ1-6; a possible D gene is TRBD1 (5 bases). The CDR3 has 15 amino acids. Germline loops: CDR1 LNHNV, CDR2 YYDKDF (reference sequence). V dropped 4 bases and J dropped 6 bases, with 13 bases sitting between them. In DNA form, the CDR3 reads TGTGCCACCAGCAACGTCAGGGTTTTTAATTCACCCCTCCACTTT. This codes for CATSNVRVFNSPLHF. Complete variable domain (other parts from reference TRBV15 and TRBJ1-6): DAMVIQNPRYQVTQFGKPVTLSCSQTLNHNVMYWYQQKSSQAPKLLFHYYDKDFNNEADTPDNFQSRRPNTSFCFLDIRSPGLGDTAMYLCATSNVRVFNSPLHFGNGTRLTVT.

J is TRBJ1-2 and V is TRBV9, with 7 bases aligning to TRBD1. Losses at the gene ends were 0 bases for V and 8 bases for J; bases not matched to a gene: 10. The germline gives CDR1 SGDLS, CDR2 YYNGEE. The CDR3 has 15 residues. CDR3 protein: CASSVALGQAWGYTF. In DNA, the CDR3 is TGTGCCAGCAGCGTAGCATTAGGACAGGCCTGGGGCTACACCTTC.

This chain joins TRBV5-1 and TRBJ1-2; D unresolved. Trimming took 2 bases from V and 3 from J, leaving 11 bases between them. The CDR3 sequence is 14 residues long. The germline gives CDR1 SGHRS, CDR2 YFSETQ. In DNA form, the CDR3 reads TGCGCCAGCAGCTTATCCATGGACTACTATGGCTACACCTTC. Its protein product is CASSLSMDYYGYTF.

This chain uses TRBV4-1 with TRBJ2-1; D may be TRBD1 (6 bases). The CDR3 loop spans 17 amino acids. Germline values: CDR1 MGHRA, CDR2 YSYEKL. Trimming left V 4 bases short and J 3 bases short, with 19 bases between. Written as DNA, the CDR3 is TGCGCCAGCAGCCTCACAGAAACAGGGTTGGACTACAATGAGCAGTTCTTC. It is translated as CASSLTETGLDYNEQFF.

This clone was counted a single time. The chain has TRBV5-6 and TRBJ1-3; D perhaps matches TRBD1 (6 bases). Trimming removed 6 bases at V and 3 bases at J, with 10 bases between. This CDR3 has 13 residues. CDR1 and CDR2 (germline): SGHDT, YYEEEE. The DNA for the CDR3 is TGTGCCAGCACCACAGGGTTTGGAAACACCATATATTTT. Translated: CASTTGFGNTIYF. The variable domain in full, completed from reference TRBV5-6 and TRBJ1-3, reads DAGVTQSPTHLIKTRGQQVTLRCSPKSGHDTVSWYQQALGQGPQFIFQYYEEEERQRGNFPDRFSGHQFPNYSSELNVNALLLGDSALYLCASTTGFGNTIYFGEGSWLTVV.

This chain links TRBV5-4 with TRBJ1-3, with 8 bases aligning to TRBD1. The germline CDR1 and CDR2 sequences are SGHNT and YYREEE (reference sequence). The CDR3 consists of 14 residues. Unmatched junction bases numbered 3, after V lost 3 bases and J lost 4 bases. The DNA of the CDR3 is TGTGCCAGCAGCTATGCAGGGGGCGGAAACACCATATATTTT. Amino acid sequence: CASSYAGGGNTIYF.

This clone was seen a single time. V is TRBV18 and J is TRBJ1-1; 10 nucleotides line up with TRBD1. The CDR3 has 17 amino acids. Unmatched junction bases numbered 10, after V lost 0 bases and J lost 6 bases. Germline V gene data show CDR1 as KGHSH and CDR2 as LQKENI. The CDR3 region is CASSPPILGTGDPEAFF. Written as DNA, the CDR3 is TGTGCCAGCTCACCACCGATTTTAGGGACAGGGGACCCTGAAGCTTTCTTT.

The genes are TRBV28 and TRBJ2-1; 7 bases are shared with TRBD2. The CDR3 sequence is 18 residues long. CDR1 is MDHEN and CDR2 is SYDVKM in the germline V gene. Trimming cost V 5 bases and J 0 bases; bases outside gene matches: 13. This CDR3 reads CASSPEVASGSSYNEQFF. The CDR3, as DNA: TGTGCCAGCAGTCCCGAAGTGGCTAGCGGTAGCTCCTACAATGAGCAGTTCTTC. Supplemented by reference TRBV28 and TRBJ2-1, the full variable domain reads DVKVTQSSRYLVKRTGEKVFLECVQDMDHENMFWYRQDPGLGLRLIYFSYDVKMKEKGDIPEGYSVSREKKERFSLILESASTNQTSMYLCASSPEVASGSSYNEQFFGPGTRLTVL.

This chain uses TRBV28 with TRBJ2-5; weak D call: TRBD2 (6 bases). V was shortened by 5 bases and J by 7 bases, with 14 bases between the two germline ends. The CDR3 loop spans 13 amino acids. Germline loops: CDR1 MDHEN, CDR2 SYDVKM. CDR3: CASSPPKEGTQYF. The DNA for the CDR3 is TGTGCCAGCAGTCCACCTAAGGAGGGGACCCAGTACTTC.

The chain employs TRBV18 and TRBJ1-4, with TRBD1 matching 9 bases. The CDR3 contains 16 residues. Germline values: CDR1 KGHSH, CDR2 LQKENI. Trimming removed 6 bases from V and 0 bases from J; junction bases left unmatched: 5. CDR3 coding DNA: TGTGCCAGCTCGCTCGACAGGGGGACAACTAATGAAAAACTGTTTTTT. It specifies CASSLDRGTTNEKLFF.